This T cell receptor (beta chain) is drawn from a study of cytomegalovirus exposure and HLA in healthy donors. A note on this clone: The junction departs from germline at one end; a sequencing error may be responsible.

Vbeta (60) and Jbeta (13) primers were used in the PCR. TCRdb keeps only in-frame clones here, not all; method: immunoSEQ multiplex PCR. This table has hundreds of thousands of clones, 75% to 80% appearing once. CDR3 length: 16 residues. Germline V gene lookup returns CDR1 SEHNR and CDR2 FQNEAQ (reference sequence). The chain uses TRBV7-9 and TRBJ2-5; 9 bases fit TRBD2. The sequence came from a male donor in good health and CMV-seronegative. Material for sequencing was PBMCs. The CDR3 sequence is CSSSPAVAGAQETQYF. CDR3 nucleotides: TGTTCCAGCAGCCCCGCGGTAGCGGGAGCCCAAGAGACCCAGTACTTC.